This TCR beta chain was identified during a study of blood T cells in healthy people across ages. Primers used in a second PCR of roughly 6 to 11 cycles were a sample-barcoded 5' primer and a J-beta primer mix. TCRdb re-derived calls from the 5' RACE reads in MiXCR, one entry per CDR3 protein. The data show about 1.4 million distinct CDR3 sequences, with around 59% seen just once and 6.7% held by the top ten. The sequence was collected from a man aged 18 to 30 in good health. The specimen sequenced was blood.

The CDR3 bases are TGTGCCAGCAGCCCAAACAGGAGGACTAACTATGGCTACACCTTC. Protein product: CASSPNRRTNYGYTF. The chain is built from TRBV7-2 and TRBJ1-2; tentatively, D is TRBD1 (5 bases). CDR1 and CDR2 (germline): SGHTA, FQGNSA. This CDR3 is built from 15 residues. V lost 5 bases, J lost 0 bases, and 13 bases lay in between.